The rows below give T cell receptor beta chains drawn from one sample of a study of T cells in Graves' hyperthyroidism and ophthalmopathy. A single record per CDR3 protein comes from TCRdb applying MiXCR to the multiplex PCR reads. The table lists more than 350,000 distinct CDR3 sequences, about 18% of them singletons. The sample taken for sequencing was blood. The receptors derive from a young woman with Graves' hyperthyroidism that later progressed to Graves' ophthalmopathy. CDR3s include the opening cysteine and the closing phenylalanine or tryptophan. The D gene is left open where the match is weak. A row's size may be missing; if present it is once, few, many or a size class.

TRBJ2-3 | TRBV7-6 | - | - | TGTGCCAGCAGCTTACCAGGGGAGGGTACGCAGTATTTT | CASSLPGEGTQYF
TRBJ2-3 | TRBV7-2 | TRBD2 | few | TGTGCCAGCAGCCAGGAGCTTATAGCGGGGGGACCCACAGATACGCAGTATTTT | CASSQELIAGGPTDTQYF
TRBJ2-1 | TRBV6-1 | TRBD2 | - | TGTGCCAGCAGTGGTTTCGCGGCTAGCGGTTACAATGAGCAGTTCTTC | CASSGFAASGYNEQFF
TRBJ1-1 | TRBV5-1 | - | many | TGCGCCAGCAGCTTGGGGGTGACGTTGAACACTGAAGCTTTCTTT | CASSLGVTLNTEAFF
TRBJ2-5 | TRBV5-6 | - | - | TGTGCCAGCAGCCCCTATAAGACTAAAGAGACCCAGTACTTC | CASSPYKTKETQYF
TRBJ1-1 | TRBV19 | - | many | TGTGCCAGTAGTATCTACCTGAACACTGAAGCTTTCTTT | CASSIYLNTEAFF
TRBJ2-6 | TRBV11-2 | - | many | TGTGCCAGCAGCTTGGTGTCTGGGGCCAACGTCCTGACTTTC | CASSLVSGANVLTF
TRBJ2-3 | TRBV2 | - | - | TGTGCCATAGGGCAGGGCACCTTGGTTGGAGATACGCAGTATTTT | CAIGQGTLVGDTQYF
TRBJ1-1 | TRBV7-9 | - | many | TGTGCCAGCATTAGCTGGGGGGGCGCTCTGGACACTGAAGCTTTCTTT | CASISWGGALDTEAFF
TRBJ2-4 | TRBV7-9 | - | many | TGTGCCAGCAGCTCGGGTCAGGGGCTAGCCAAAAACATTCAGTACTTC | CASSSGQGLAKNIQYF
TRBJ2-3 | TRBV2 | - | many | TGTGCCAGCAGGGAAACAGGAACAGATACGCAGTATTTT | CASRETGTDTQYF
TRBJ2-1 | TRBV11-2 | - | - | TGTGCCAGCAGCTTAGGCCCCATCAATGAGCAGTTCTTC | CASSLGPINEQFF
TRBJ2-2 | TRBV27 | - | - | TGTGCCAGCAACCTGATTGGCACAGCGAACACCGGGGAGCTGTTTTTT | CASNLIGTANTGELFF
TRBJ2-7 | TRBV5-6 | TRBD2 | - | TGTGCCAGCAGCACGGGCGGACTAGCGGGGACCTACGAGCAGTACTTC | CASSTGGLAGTYEQYF
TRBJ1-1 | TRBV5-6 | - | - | TGTGCCAGCAGCTTAGTGGAGGGGGGCAGCACTGAAGCTTTCTTT | CASSLVEGGSTEAFF
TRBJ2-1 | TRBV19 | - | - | TGTGCCAGTAGTCCTAGCGTTGGTGAGCAGTTCTTC | CASSPSVGEQFF
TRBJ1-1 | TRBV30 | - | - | TGTGTCTGGAGGGAAACCATACGGGCTTTCTTT | CVWRETIRAFF
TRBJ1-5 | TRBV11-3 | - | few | TGTGCCAGCAGCCTACTTCGTCAGCCCCAGCATTTT | CASSLLRQPQHF
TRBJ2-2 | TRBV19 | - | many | TGTGCCAGTAGTCCAATGGCGCACACCGGGGAGCTGTTTTTT | CASSPMAHTGELFF
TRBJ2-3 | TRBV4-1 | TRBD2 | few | TGCGCCAGCAGCCAAGAAAGGGCGGGAGGCCCAGATACGCAGTATTTT | CASSQERAGGPDTQYF
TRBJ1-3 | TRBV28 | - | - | TGTGCCAGCAGTCCCGGGGACACGGAGGGGTACACCATATATTTT | CASSPGDTEGYTIYF
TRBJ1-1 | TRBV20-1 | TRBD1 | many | TGCAGTGCCGTCGGACAGGTACTCATGAACACTGAAGCTTTCTTT | CSAVGQVLMNTEAFF
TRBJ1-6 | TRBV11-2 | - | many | TGTGCCAGCAGGATATTAGCTAATTCACCCCTCCACTTT | CASRILANSPLHF
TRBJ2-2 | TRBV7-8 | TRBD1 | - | TGTGCCAGCAGCTTAGCGTACAGGGGGAACACCGGGGAGCTGTTTTTT | CASSLAYRGNTGELFF
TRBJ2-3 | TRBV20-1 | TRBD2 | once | TGCAGTGCTAGGCCTAGCGGGAAGGAGTCAGATACGCAGTATTTT | CSARPSGKESDTQYF
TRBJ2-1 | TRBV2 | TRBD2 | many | TGTGCCAGCAGTGAAGGGGGCGGGAGCTACAATGAGCAGTTCTTC | CASSEGGGSYNEQFF
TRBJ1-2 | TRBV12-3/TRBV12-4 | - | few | TGTGCCAGCAGTTATATTTTCCAGGGAAGCGGTGGCTACACCTTC | CASSYIFQGSGGYTF
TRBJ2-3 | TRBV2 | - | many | TGTGCCAGCAGGGCGGGGGCGGGTACAGATACGCAGTATTTT | CASRAGAGTDTQYF
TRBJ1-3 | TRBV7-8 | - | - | TGTGCCAGCAGCCGCTTCGGAGAAATCTCTGGAAACACCATATATTTT | CASSRFGEISGNTIYF
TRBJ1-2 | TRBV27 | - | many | TGTGCCAGCAGCCCCGATTACGGCGCTAACTATGGCTACACCTTC | CASSPDYGANYGYTF
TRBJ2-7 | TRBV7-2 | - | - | TGTGCCAGCAGCTTAGTGGGGAGGAAACAGGAGTACTTC | CASSLVGRKQEYF
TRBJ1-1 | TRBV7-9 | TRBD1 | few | TGTGCCAGCAGCCCTTACAGGGGCCCAAACGCTTTCTTT | CASSPYRGPNAFF